The entry below gives a single T cell receptor (beta chain) sequence along with its context. This specimen belongs to a study of T cells in Graves' hyperthyroidism and ophthalmopathy. What was amplified from RNA transcripts were TCR beta CDR3 regions. HTBI primers were employed in a first-round RT-PCR of the TCR CDR3. TCRdb analysed the multiplex PCR reads with MiXCR anew, one entry per CDR3 protein. The table lists hundreds of thousands of distinct CDR3 sequences, approximately 13% of them singletons, with around a tenth in the top ten. CDR3 length: 10 residues. Per germline, CDR1 SNHLY and CDR2 FYNNEI. V lost 4 bases, J lost 14 bases, and 9 bases lay in between.

Sequencing input: blood. The rearrangement joins TRBV2 to TRBJ2-4, with a tentative D call TRBD1 (6 bases). This sequence originates from a woman between 18 and 29 years old with Graves' hyperthyroidism. The CDR3 DNA sequence: TGTGCCAGCAGTGGACAGGATGAGTACTTC. Its translation is CASSGQDEYF.